A single sample is the source of the 7 T cell receptor beta chains below, sequenced in a study of Graves' ophthalmopathy and Graves' hyperthyroidism. Amplification of the TCR beta CDR3 regions used RNA transcripts (as template). HTBI primers served in a first-round RT-PCR, which a second-round multiplex PCR followed. TCRdb recomputed calls from the multiplex PCR reads with MiXCR, one row per CDR3 protein. The table includes 500,000 to 700,000 distinct CDR3 sequences, about 40% detected once. The sequenced material came from peripheral blood or thyroid tissue (not recorded which). The receptor set was obtained from an adult man with Graves' hyperthyroidism.

The chain employs TRBV11-2 and TRBJ2-7, with 16 bases fitting TRBD2. The CDR3 extends over 15 amino acids. The V gene end was trimmed by 2 bases and the J gene end by 7 bases; junction bases not matched to a gene: 2. From germline, CDR1 is SGHAT and CDR2 FQNNGV. CDR3 sequence (DNA): TGTGCCAGCAGCTTAACGGGACTAGCGGGAGGGGAGCAGTACTTC. Amino acid sequence: CASSLTGLAGGEQYF.

This clonotype showed up many times. The rearrangement links TRBV6-1 to TRBJ2-6; D is possibly TRBD2 (6 bases). The CDR3 runs 17 residues. Germline-derived CDR1 and CDR2 are MNHNS and SASEGT. Trimming left V 8 bases short and J 0 bases short, with 17 bases between. CDR3 coding DNA: TGTGCCAGCGCCCCTAGCGACCGTCCCTCTGGGGCCAACGTCCTGACTTTC. It specifies CASAPSDRPSGANVLTF.

As concerns this clonotype: A single base separates this from a much larger clone, so it may be a read error. This rearrangement joins TRBV7-9 to TRBJ2-5; unclear D gene. CDR3 size: 14 residues. The V gene lost 6 bases and the J gene lost 1 base, with 12 bases spanning the gap. Germline V gene data show CDR1 as SEHNR and CDR2 as FQNEAQ (reference sequence). The CDR3 nucleotides read TGTGCCAGCAGTTTTACACAGTGCCAAGAGACCCAGTACTTC. Protein product: CASSFTQCQETQYF.

Notes on this clonotype: A much larger clone is a single base away; this may be a read error. The chain links TRBV6-5 to TRBJ1-5; no clear D gene. CDR3 length: 12 amino acids. Trimming cost V 8 bases and J 7 bases, with 12 bases left between them. The germline V gene encodes CDR1 MNHEY and CDR2 SVGAGI. In DNA, the CDR3 is TGTGCCAGCGAGCGGGCCCAGCAGCCCCAGCATTTT. Its protein product is CASERAQQPQHF.

This clonotype was counted ten times or more. The chain has TRBV2 and TRBJ1-1, with unresolved D. Germline assignment: CDR1 SNHLY and CDR2 FYNNEI. V was trimmed by 5 bases and J by 4 bases, leaving 11 bases between them. This CDR3 region has 13 residues. The CDR3 sequence: CASSPTLLTEAFF. DNA for the CDR3: TGTGCCAGCAGTCCCACGCTCCTCACTGAAGCTTTCTTT.

The V and J genes are TRBV7-8 and TRBJ1-4, with D tentatively TRBD1 (6 bases). The CDR3 is made up of 13 amino acids. Germline lookup yields CDR1 SGHVS and CDR2 FQNEAQ. V was shortened by 5 bases and J by 11 bases, with 15 bases between the two germline ends. CDR3 residues: CASSNRDTEKLFF. In nucleotides, the CDR3 is TGTGCCAGCAGCAACAGGGACACCGAGAAACTGTTTTTT.

V gene TRBV2 combines with J gene TRBJ2-7, with 12 nucleotides matching TRBD1. V was pared by 7 bases and J by 5 bases, with 9 bases of the junction left unmatched. From germline, CDR1 is SNHLY and CDR2 FYNNEI. The CDR3 is 15 residues long. CDR3 in amino acids: CASTPAGTGGDEQYF. In nucleotides, the CDR3 is TGTGCCAGCACCCCAGCCGGGACAGGGGGCGACGAGCAGTACTTC.